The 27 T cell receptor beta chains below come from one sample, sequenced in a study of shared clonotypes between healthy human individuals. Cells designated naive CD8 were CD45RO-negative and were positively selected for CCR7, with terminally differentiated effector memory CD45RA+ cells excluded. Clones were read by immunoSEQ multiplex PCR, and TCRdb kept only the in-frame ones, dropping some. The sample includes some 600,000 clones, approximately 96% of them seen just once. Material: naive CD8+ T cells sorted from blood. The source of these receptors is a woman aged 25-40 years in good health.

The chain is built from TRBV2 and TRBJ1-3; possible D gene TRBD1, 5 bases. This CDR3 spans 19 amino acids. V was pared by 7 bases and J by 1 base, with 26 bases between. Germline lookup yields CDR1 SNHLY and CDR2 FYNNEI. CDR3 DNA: TGTGCCAGCATACGGTTAGGGACGCCCGATATTCTTTCTGGAAACACCATATATTTT. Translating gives CASIRLGTPDILSGNTIYF.

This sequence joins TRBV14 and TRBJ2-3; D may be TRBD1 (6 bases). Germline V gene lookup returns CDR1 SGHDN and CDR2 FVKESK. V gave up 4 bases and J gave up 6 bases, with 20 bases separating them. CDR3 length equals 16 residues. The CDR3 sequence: CASSPITGFLTDTQYF. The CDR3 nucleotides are TGTGCCAGCAGCCCTATTACAGGGTTTCTCACGGATACGCAGTATTTT.

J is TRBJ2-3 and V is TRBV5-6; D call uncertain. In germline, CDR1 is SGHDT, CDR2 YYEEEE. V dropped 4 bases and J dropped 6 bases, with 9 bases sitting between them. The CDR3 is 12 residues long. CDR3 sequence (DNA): TGTGCCAGCAGCCTGGCCATCGATACGCAGTATTTT. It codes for CASSLAIDTQYF.

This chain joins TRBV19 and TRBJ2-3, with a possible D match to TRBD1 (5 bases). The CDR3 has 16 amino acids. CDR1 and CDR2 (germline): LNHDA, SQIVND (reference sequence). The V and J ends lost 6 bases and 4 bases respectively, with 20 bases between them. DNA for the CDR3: TGTGCCAGTAGCAAGGGGTCCTCAATTTTGGCAGATACGCAGTATTTT. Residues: CASSKGSSILADTQYF.

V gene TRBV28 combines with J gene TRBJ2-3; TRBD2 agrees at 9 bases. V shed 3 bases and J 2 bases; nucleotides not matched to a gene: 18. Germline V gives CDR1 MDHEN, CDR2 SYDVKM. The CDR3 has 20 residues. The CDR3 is CASSLDTSGHRAGSTDTQYF. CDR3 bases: TGTGCCAGCAGTTTGGATACTAGCGGGCATCGAGCGGGCTCCACAGATACGCAGTATTTT.

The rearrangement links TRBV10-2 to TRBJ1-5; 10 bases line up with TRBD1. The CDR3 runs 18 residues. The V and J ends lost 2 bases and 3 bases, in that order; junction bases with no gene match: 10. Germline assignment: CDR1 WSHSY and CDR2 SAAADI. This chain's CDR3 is CASSETPGQGFDNQPQHF. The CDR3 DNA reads TGCGCCAGCAGTGAGACACCGGGACAGGGGTTTGACAATCAGCCCCAGCATTTT.

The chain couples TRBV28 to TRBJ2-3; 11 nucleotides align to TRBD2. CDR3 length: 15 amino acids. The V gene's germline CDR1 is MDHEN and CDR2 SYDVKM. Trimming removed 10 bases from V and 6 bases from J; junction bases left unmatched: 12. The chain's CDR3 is CAIRRLAGSYDTQYF. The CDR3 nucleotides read TGTGCCATCCGACGACTAGCGGGAAGTTACGATACGCAGTATTTT.

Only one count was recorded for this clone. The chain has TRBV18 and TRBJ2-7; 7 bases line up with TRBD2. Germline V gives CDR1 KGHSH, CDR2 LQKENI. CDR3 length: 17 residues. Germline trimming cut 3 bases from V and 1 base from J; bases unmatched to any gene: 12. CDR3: CASSPLGGRSESYEQYF. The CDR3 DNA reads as TGTGCCAGCTCACCTTTGGGGGGGAGGAGCGAATCCTACGAGCAGTACTTC. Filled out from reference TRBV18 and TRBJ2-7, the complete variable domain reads NAGVMQNPRHLVRRRGQEARLRCSPMKGHSHVYWYRQLPEEGLKFMVYLQKENIIDESGMPKERFSAEFPKEGPSILRIQQVVRGDSAAYFCASSPLGGRSESYEQYFGPGTRLTVT.

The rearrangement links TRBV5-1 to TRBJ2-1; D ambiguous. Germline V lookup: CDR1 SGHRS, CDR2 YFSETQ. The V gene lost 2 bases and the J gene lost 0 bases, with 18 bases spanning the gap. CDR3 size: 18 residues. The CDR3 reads CASSFGVLSRSSYNEQFF. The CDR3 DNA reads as TGCGCCAGCAGCTTTGGGGTCCTGTCACGGAGCTCCTACAATGAGCAGTTCTTC.

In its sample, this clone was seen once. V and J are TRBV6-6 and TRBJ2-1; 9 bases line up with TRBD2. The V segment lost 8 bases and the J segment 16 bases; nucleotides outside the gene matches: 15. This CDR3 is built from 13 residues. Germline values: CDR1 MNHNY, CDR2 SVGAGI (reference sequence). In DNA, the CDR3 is TGTGCCAGCTGCTTCAATAGCGGGAGTACGTATTTCTTC. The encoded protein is CASCFNSGSTYFF.

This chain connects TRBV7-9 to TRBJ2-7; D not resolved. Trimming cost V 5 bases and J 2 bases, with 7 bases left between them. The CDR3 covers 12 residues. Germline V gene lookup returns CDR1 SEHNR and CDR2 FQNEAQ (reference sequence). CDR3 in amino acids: CASSLPPYEQYF. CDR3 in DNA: TGTGCCAGCAGCCTTCCACCCTACGAGCAGTACTTC. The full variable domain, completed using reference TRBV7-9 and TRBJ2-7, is DTGVSQNPRHKITKRGQNVTFRCDPISEHNRLYWYRQTLGQGPEFLTYFQNEAQLEKSRLLSDRFSAERPKGSFSTLEIQRTEQGDSAMYLCASSLPPYEQYFGPGTRLTVT.

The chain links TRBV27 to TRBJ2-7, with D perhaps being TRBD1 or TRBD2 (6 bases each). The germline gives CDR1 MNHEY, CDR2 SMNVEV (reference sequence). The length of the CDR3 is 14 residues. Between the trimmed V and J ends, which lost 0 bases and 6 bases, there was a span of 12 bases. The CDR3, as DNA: TGTGCCAGCAGTTTATCACCCGGGGGCCTCGAGCAGTACTTC. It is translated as CASSLSPGGLEQYF.

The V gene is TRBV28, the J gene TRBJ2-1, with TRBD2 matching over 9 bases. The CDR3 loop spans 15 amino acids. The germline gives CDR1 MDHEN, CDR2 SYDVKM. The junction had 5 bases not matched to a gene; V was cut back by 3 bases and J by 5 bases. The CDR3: CASSFGAGGNNEQFF. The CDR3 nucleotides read TGTGCCAGCAGTTTCGGAGCGGGAGGAAACAATGAGCAGTTCTTC.

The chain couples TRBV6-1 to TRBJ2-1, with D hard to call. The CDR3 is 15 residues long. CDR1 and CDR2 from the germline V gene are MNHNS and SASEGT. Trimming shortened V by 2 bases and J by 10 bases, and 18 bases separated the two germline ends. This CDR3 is CASSEYGTLGYEQFF. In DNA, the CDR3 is TGTGCCAGCAGTGAATATGGTACCTTAGGTTACGAGCAGTTCTTC.

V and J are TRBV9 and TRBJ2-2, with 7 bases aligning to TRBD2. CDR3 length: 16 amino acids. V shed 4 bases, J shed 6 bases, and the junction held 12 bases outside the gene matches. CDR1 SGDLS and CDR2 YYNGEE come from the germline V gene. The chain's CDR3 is CASSPRWTSSSGELFF. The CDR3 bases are TGTGCCAGCAGCCCTCGGTGGACTAGTTCCTCCGGGGAGCTGTTTTTT. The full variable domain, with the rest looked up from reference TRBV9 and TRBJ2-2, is DSGVTQTPKHLITATGQRVTLRCSPRSGDLSVYWYQQSLDQGLQFLIQYYNGEERAKGNILERFSAQQFPDLHSELNLSSLELGDSALYFCASSPRWTSSSGELFFGEGSRLTVL.

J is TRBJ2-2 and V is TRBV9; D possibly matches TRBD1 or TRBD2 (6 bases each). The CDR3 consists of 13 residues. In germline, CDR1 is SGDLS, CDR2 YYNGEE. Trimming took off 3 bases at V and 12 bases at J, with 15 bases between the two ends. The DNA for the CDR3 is TGTGCCAGCAGCGGCCGGGACCGGGGGCAGCTGTTTTTT. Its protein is CASSGRDRGQLFF.

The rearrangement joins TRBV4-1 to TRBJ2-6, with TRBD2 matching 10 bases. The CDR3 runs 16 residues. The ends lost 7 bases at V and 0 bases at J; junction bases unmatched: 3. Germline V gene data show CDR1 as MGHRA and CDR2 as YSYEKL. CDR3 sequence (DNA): TGCGCCAGCAATGGACTAGCGGTCTCTGGGGCCAACGTCCTGACTTTC. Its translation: CASNGLAVSGANVLTF.

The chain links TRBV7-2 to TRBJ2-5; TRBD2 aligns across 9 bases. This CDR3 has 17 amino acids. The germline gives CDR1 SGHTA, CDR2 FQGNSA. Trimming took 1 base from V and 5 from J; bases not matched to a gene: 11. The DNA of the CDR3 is TGTGCCAGCAGCTTAGGGGGGGTAGCGGGAGTTCTTGAGACCCAGTACTTC. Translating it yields CASSLGGVAGVLETQYF.

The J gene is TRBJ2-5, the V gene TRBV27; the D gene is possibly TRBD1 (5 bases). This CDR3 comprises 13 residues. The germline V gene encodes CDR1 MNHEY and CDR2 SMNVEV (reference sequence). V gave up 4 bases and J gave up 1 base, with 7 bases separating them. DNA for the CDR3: TGTGCCAGCAGTTCAAGGGGCCAAGAGACCCAGTACTTC. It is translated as CASSSRGQETQYF.

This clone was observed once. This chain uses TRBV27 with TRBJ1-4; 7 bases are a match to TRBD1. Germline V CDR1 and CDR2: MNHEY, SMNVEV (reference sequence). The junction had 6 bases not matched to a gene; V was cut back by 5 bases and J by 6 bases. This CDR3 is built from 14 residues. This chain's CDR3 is CASSHYTGDEKLFF. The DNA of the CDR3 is TGTGCCAGCAGTCATTACACAGGGGATGAAAAACTGTTTTTT.

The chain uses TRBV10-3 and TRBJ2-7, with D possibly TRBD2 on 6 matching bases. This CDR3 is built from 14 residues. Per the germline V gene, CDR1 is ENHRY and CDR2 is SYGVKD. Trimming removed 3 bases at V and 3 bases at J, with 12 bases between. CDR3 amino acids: CAISDIAAFYEQYF. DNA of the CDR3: TGTGCCATCAGTGATATAGCGGCATTCTACGAGCAGTACTTC.

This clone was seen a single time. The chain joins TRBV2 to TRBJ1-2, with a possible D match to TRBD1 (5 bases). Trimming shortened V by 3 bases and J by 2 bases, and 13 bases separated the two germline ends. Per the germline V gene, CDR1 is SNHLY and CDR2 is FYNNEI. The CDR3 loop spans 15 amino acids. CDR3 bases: TGTGCCAGCAGTGATCTGGGGGTATTGAACTATGGCTACACCTTC. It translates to CASSDLGVLNYGYTF.

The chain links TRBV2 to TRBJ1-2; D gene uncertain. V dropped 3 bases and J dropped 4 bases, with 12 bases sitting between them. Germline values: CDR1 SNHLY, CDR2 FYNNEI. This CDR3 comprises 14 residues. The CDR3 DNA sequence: TGTGCCAGCAGTGACGGGATTACCGTCTATGGCTACACCTTC. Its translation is CASSDGITVYGYTF.

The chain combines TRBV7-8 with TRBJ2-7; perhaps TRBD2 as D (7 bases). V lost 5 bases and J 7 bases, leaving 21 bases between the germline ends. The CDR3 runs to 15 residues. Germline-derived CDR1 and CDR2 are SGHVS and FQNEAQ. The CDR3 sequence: CASSPSRAGASEQYF. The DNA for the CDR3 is TGTGCCAGCAGCCCGTCGAGGGCGGGGGCGAGTGAGCAGTACTTC.

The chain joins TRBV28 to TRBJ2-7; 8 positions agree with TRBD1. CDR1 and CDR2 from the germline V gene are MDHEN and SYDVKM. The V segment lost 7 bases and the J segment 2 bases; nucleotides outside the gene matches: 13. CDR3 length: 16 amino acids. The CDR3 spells CASTMRTGKRPYEQYF. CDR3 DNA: TGTGCCAGCACCATGAGGACAGGGAAGCGGCCCTACGAGCAGTACTTC.

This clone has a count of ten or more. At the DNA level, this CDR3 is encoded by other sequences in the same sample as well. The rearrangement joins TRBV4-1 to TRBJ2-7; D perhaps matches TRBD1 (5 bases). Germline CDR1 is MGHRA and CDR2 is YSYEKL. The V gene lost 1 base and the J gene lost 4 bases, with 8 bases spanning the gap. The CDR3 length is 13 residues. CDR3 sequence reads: CASSQGTNYEQYF. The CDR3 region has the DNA TGCGCCAGCAGCCAAGGGACAAATTACGAGCAGTACTTC.

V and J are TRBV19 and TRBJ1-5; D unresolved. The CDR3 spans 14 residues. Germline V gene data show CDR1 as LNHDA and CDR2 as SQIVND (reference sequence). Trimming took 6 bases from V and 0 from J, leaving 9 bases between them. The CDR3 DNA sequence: TGTGCCAGTAGCCGTGGTAATAGCAATCAGCCCCAGCATTTT. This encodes CASSRGNSNQPQHF.